One and the same sample provided the 24 T cell receptor beta chains below, sequenced in a study of blood T cell repertoires in COVID-19. Libraries were prepared by immunoSEQ multiplex PCR; TCRdb keeps only in-frame clonotypes and omits some of them. The sample shows approximately 470,000 clones, around 90% of them seen only once. Sequenced material: PBMCs or T cells enriched from blood (not recorded which). The receptor source for this set is a woman aged 18-29 years who had recovered from COVID-19.

The chain carries TRBV30 and TRBJ2-1; 7 positions agree with TRBD2. The CDR3 is 15 residues long. Germline V CDR1 and CDR2: GTSNPN, SVGIG (reference sequence). The V gene end was trimmed by 0 bases and the J gene end by 4 bases; junction bases not matched to a gene: 6. The CDR3 sequence is CAWSVRASGYNEQFF. In nucleotides, the CDR3 is TGTGCCTGGAGTGTCAGGGCTAGCGGATACAATGAGCAGTTCTTC.

This chain links TRBV10-1 with TRBJ2-7; TRBD1 is a possible D gene (5 bases). V gave up 4 bases and J gave up 0 bases, with 7 bases separating them. The germline V gene has CDR1 WNHNN and CDR2 SYGVQD (reference sequence). This CDR3 has 13 amino acids. The CDR3 coding sequence is TGCGCCAGCAGTGGGGGCCCCTCCTACGAGCAGTACTTC. Amino acid sequence: CASSGGPSYEQYF.

This clone was seen only once. J is TRBJ1-2 and V is TRBV10-3; 7 bases map to TRBD1. Unmatched junction bases numbered 16, after V lost 4 bases and J lost 8 bases. In germline, CDR1 is ENHRY, CDR2 SYGVKD. The CDR3 contains 16 residues. CDR3 coding DNA: TGTGCCATCAGTGGGTACGGAGCCAGGGGGTCGGAAGGCTACACCTTC. Protein sequence: CAISGYGARGSEGYTF.

The CDR3 DNA sequence: TGCGCCAGCAGCTTGGCCCCAGGGAACAATTCACCCCTCCACTTT. Its translation: CASSLAPGNNSPLHF. The chain uses TRBV5-1 and TRBJ1-6, with D perhaps matching TRBD1 (5 bases). Between the trimmed V and J ends, which lost 0 bases and 7 bases, there was a span of 11 bases. CDR1 SGHRS and CDR2 YFSETQ come from the germline V gene. The CDR3 spans 15 residues. The full variable domain, rest sourced from reference TRBV5-1 and TRBJ1-6, is KAGVTQTPRYLIKTRGQQVTLSCSPISGHRSVSWYQQTPGQGLQFLFEYFSETQRNKGNFPGRFSGRQFSNSRSEMNVSTLELGDSALYLCASSLAPGNNSPLHFGNGTRLTVT.

The chain links TRBV7-2 to TRBJ2-1, with D tentatively TRBD2 (5 bases). Germline V gives CDR1 SGHTA, CDR2 FQGNSA. This CDR3 is 13 amino acids long. Trimming cost V 3 bases and J 4 bases, with 7 bases left between them. CDR3 DNA: TGTGCCAGCAGCTTGGAGGCTTACAATGAGCAGTTCTTC. Translating gives CASSLEAYNEQFF.

The chain employs TRBV5-1 and TRBJ2-5, with a tentative D call TRBD2 (5 bases). V was trimmed by 0 bases and J by 1 base, leaving 10 bases between them. The CDR3 runs 15 residues. Per the germline V gene, CDR1 is SGHRS and CDR2 is YFSETQ. The CDR3, as DNA: TGCGCCAGCAGCTTGGGAGGGCAGGTCCAAGAGACCCAGTACTTC. Amino acid sequence: CASSLGGQVQETQYF.

This sequence joins TRBV2 and TRBJ1-1, with D maybe TRBD1 (5 bases). Germline V CDR1 and CDR2: SNHLY, FYNNEI. This CDR3 comprises 12 residues. Between the trimmed V and J ends, which lost 6 bases and 5 bases, there was a span of 10 bases. In DNA form, the CDR3 reads TGTGCCAGCAGGTTGGGGGGAACTGAAGCTTTCTTT. This sequence encodes CASRLGGTEAFF.

The J gene is TRBJ2-2, the V gene TRBV30, with D perhaps matching TRBD1 (6 bases). CDR1 GTSNPN and CDR2 SVGIG come from the germline V gene (reference sequence). The V end lost 4 bases, the J end lost 4 bases, and 13 bases lay between the germline ends. The CDR3 spans 14 residues. The CDR3 spells CAWILLGGTGELFF. The CDR3 DNA sequence: TGTGCCTGGATTCTTTTAGGGGGCACCGGGGAGCTGTTTTTT.

This clone is a singleton in its sample. Other DNA variants within this sample encode the same CDR3. The chain uses TRBV6-5 and TRBJ2-5; TRBD2 matches at 7 bases. The junction had 6 bases not matched to a gene; V was cut back by 6 bases and J by 5 bases. Germline CDR1 MNHEY, CDR2 SVGAGI. The CDR3 length is 13 residues. The CDR3 loop reads CASSPQGGETQYF. The CDR3 DNA reads as TGTGCCAGCAGCCCCCAGGGAGGGGAGACCCAGTACTTC.

The chain links TRBV9 to TRBJ1-1, with a tentative D call TRBD1 (6 bases). Germline V CDR1 and CDR2: SGDLS, YYNGEE. The CDR3 is 12 residues long. V was clipped by 8 bases and J by 6 bases, with 14 bases between them. In nucleotides, the CDR3 is TGTGCCAGTCAAACCGGACAGCCTGAAGCTTTCTTT. Its protein product is CASQTGQPEAFF. Combining the CDR3 with reference TRBV9 and TRBJ1-1 gives the whole variable domain DSGVTQTPKHLITATGQRVTLRCSPRSGDLSVYWYQQSLDQGLQFLIQYYNGEERAKGNILERFSAQQFPDLHSELNLSSLELGDSALYFCASQTGQPEAFFGQGTRLTVV.

The chain couples TRBV11-2 to TRBJ2-1, with D uncertain. CDR3 size: 15 residues. Germline V gene data show CDR1 as SGHAT and CDR2 as FQNNGV. With 8 bases removed from V and 4 bases from J, the gap between germline ends came to 18 bases. The CDR3 DNA sequence: TGTGCCAGCTCGAAAAACGTCCTATTTTACAATGAGCAGTTCTTC. It yields the protein CASSKNVLFYNEQFF.

As to this clone: Its ends do not fully match the called genes, so a read error is possible. This chain connects TRBV23-1 to TRBJ2-5; unclear D gene. TRBV23-1 has ORF status, its function being uncertain. The CDR3 sequence is 9 residues long. The CDR3 reads CASSRPRDF. In DNA form, the CDR3 reads TGCGCCAGCAGTCGACCTAGAGACTTC.

This chain connects TRBV27 to TRBJ1-1; D call uncertain. V shed 8 bases and J shed 1 base, with 8 bases lying between them. This CDR3 spans 12 amino acids. Germline V CDR1 and CDR2: MNHEY, SMNVEV (reference sequence). The CDR3 here is CASVRGNTEAFF. CDR3 DNA: TGTGCCAGCGTACGGGGGAACACTGAAGCTTTCTTT.

The genes are TRBV30 and TRBJ2-3, with 15 bases identical to TRBD2. The V gene's germline CDR1 is GTSNPN and CDR2 SVGIG (reference sequence). The CDR3 consists of 20 residues. V gave up 6 bases and J gave up 4 bases; unmatched junction bases: 20. The CDR3 region has the DNA TGTGCCTGCCGTTCATTTGGACTAGCGGGGGGGCTGGATTTGGCAGATACGCAGTATTTT. Protein sequence: CACRSFGLAGGLDLADTQYF. The variable domain in full, completed from reference TRBV30 and TRBJ2-3, reads SQTIHQWPATLVQPVGSPLSLECTVEGTSNPNLYWYRQAAGRGLQLLFYSVGIGQISSEVPQNLSASRPQDRQFILSSKKLLLSDSGFYLCACRSFGLAGGLDLADTQYFGPGTRLTVL.

The chain uses TRBV11-2 and TRBJ2-1, with 8 bases fitting TRBD2. CDR1 is SGHAT and CDR2 is FQNNGV in the germline V gene. This CDR3 is built from 14 residues. J lost 9 bases, V lost 5 bases, and 9 bases had no gene match. CDR3 protein: CASSTPREGGEQFF. The CDR3, as DNA: TGTGCCAGCAGCACCCCACGGGAGGGGGGTGAGCAGTTCTTC.

The V gene is TRBV10-2, the J gene TRBJ1-5; 7 nucleotides align to TRBD1. The V segment lost 3 bases and the J segment 4 bases; nucleotides outside the gene matches: 9. The germline CDR1 and CDR2 sequences are WSHSY and SAAADI. This CDR3 contains 16 residues. This chain's CDR3 is CASSESGGADNQPQHF. As DNA, the CDR3 is TGCGCCAGCAGTGAATCAGGGGGAGCTGATAATCAGCCCCAGCATTTT.

This clone was observed a handful of times. The gene calls are TRBV7-2 and TRBJ2-1, with unresolved D. Trimming left V 1 base short and J 8 bases short, with 9 bases between. Germline values: CDR1 SGHTA, CDR2 FQGNSA. This CDR3 spans 13 amino acids. The CDR3: CASSLGALDEQFF. CDR3 DNA: TGTGCCAGCAGCTTAGGGGCGTTGGATGAGCAGTTCTTC.

The chain recombines TRBV11-3 with TRBJ2-7; a weak D match, TRBD2 (6 bases). Germline CDR1 and CDR2: SGHNT and YENEEA. Trimming shortened V by 0 bases and J by 8 bases, and 11 bases separated the two germline ends. The CDR3 has 13 residues. CDR3 amino acids: CASSLDSEGKQYF. In nucleotides, the CDR3 is TGTGCCAGCAGCTTAGATTCGGAGGGAAAGCAGTACTTC.

V gene TRBV7-2 combines with J gene TRBJ1-2, with D possibly matching TRBD1 (5 bases). The CDR3 totals 13 residues. Trimming pared 3 bases from V and 8 bases from J, leaving 13 bases between. Germline-derived CDR1 and CDR2 are SGHTA and FQGNSA. CDR3 region: CASSLAGLVGYTF. The CDR3 DNA sequence: TGTGCCAGCAGCTTGGCGGGGCTAGTAGGCTACACCTTC.

V is TRBV10-3 and J is TRBJ2-5; 7 bases fit TRBD2. The J segment lost 5 bases and the V segment lost 0 bases, leaving 0 bases of the junction unmatched. Germline V gene sequence: CDR1 ENHRY, CDR2 SYGVKD. The CDR3 covers 13 residues. The CDR3 loop is CAISESGGETQYF. In DNA, the CDR3 is TGTGCCATCAGTGAGTCCGGGGGGGAGACCCAGTACTTC.

This clone was recorded a few times. The chain employs TRBV4-1 and TRBJ2-5; 8 nucleotides align to TRBD2. V was pared by 0 bases and J by 9 bases, with 6 bases of the junction left unmatched. CDR1 and CDR2 (germline): MGHRA, YSYEKL. The CDR3 consists of 14 residues. The DNA for the CDR3 is TGCGCCAGCAGCCAAGATCCGGGGGGGGCGGCCCAGTACTTC. It translates to CASSQDPGGAAQYF.

Only one count was recorded for this clone. The chain recombines TRBV3-1 (or the pseudogene TRBV3-2) with TRBJ2-2; a possible D gene is TRBD1 (6 bases). The germline gives CDR1 LGHDT, CDR2 YNNKEL (reference sequence). V shed 6 bases and J shed 1 base, with 6 bases lying between them. The length of the CDR3 is 13 residues. For the CDR3, the DNA is TGTGCCAGCAGGACAGGGAACACCGGGGAGCTGTTTTTT. Translating gives CASRTGNTGELFF.

This chain joins TRBV6-5 and TRBJ2-7; TRBD2 might be the D (6 bases). V dropped 6 bases and J dropped 2 bases, with 17 bases sitting between them. The CDR3 runs to 15 residues. Per the germline V gene, CDR1 is MNHEY and CDR2 is SVGAGI. CDR3 region: CASRPPLGTPYEQYF. CDR3 bases: TGTGCCAGCAGGCCACCCCTCGGGACTCCCTACGAGCAGTACTTC.

This sequence joins TRBV6-5 and TRBJ1-4; TRBD1 matches 11 bases. This CDR3 region has 14 residues. Per germline, CDR1 MNHEY and CDR2 SVGAGI. The J segment lost 5 bases and the V segment lost 6 bases, leaving 2 bases of the junction unmatched. In nucleotides, the CDR3 is TGTGCCAGCAGCCGGGACAGGGGGAATGAAAAACTGTTTTTT. The encoded protein is CASSRDRGNEKLFF.